The 14 T cell receptor beta chains presented below share a single source sample, sequenced in a study of blood T cell repertoires in COVID-19. The table came from immunoSEQ multiplex PCR; TCRdb's copy has only in-frame clones and leaves some out. The table shows around 120,000 clones, with under 80% occurring only once. Sequenced input: peripheral blood. These receptors were taken from a man between 70 and 80 years old with acute or convalescent COVID-19.

The gene calls are TRBV5-1 and TRBJ1-3; no reliable D call. V shed 5 bases and J shed 0 bases, with 12 bases lying between them. Per germline, CDR1 SGHRS and CDR2 YFSETQ. The CDR3 runs 15 residues. The CDR3 coding sequence is TGCGCCAGCAGAACACAGCCGCTCTCTGGAAACACCATATATTTT. It is translated as CASRTQPLSGNTIYF. Full variable domain (remainder filled in from reference TRBV5-1 and TRBJ1-3): KAGVTQTPRYLIKTRGQQVTLSCSPISGHRSVSWYQQTPGQGLQFLFEYFSETQRNKGNFPGRFSGRQFSNSRSEMNVSTLELGDSALYLCASRTQPLSGNTIYFGEGSWLTVV.

The chain joins TRBV7-3 to TRBJ2-1, with 12 bases identical to TRBD2. Trimming at V came to 5 bases and at J to 5 bases, leaving 4 bases not matched to a gene. The CDR3 contains 15 residues. The germline gives CDR1 SGHTA, CDR2 FQGTGA. CDR3 in amino acids: CASSATSGGHNEQFF. The CDR3 nucleotides are TGTGCCAGCAGCGCGACTAGCGGGGGCCACAATGAGCAGTTCTTC.

The chain recombines TRBV11-2 with TRBJ2-3; TRBD2 agrees at 11 bases. Looked up from germline, CDR1 is SGHAT and CDR2 is FQNNGV. This CDR3 comprises 16 residues. V was pared by 4 bases and J by 4 bases, with 7 bases of the junction left unmatched. As DNA, the CDR3 is TGTGCCAGCAGCTCGGTAGCGGGGGGGCGGTCAGATACGCAGTATTTT. Translating gives CASSSVAGGRSDTQYF.

The chain carries TRBV4-1 and TRBJ1-1; 9 positions match TRBD1. The germline V gene encodes CDR1 MGHRA and CDR2 YSYEKL. V trimming: 3 bases; J trimming: 5 bases; junction bases outside the gene matches: 10. This CDR3 has 16 amino acids. CDR3: CASSQDNRGLGTEAFF. CDR3 nucleotide sequence: TGCGCCAGCAGCCAGGATAACAGGGGGCTTGGAACTGAAGCTTTCTTT.

V and J are TRBV4-2 and TRBJ2-7, with a tentative D call TRBD2 (5 bases). The CDR3 extends over 13 amino acids. The germline gives CDR1 LGHNA, CDR2 YNFKEQ. V was cut by 0 bases and J by 7 bases, with 10 bases left in between. Written as DNA, the CDR3 is TGTGCCAGCAGCCAAGAGAGGGTTGGGGAGCAGTACTTC. Translated, it gives CASSQERVGEQYF.

The gene calls are TRBV19 and TRBJ2-3; D not certain. CDR1 is LNHDA and CDR2 is SQIVND in the germline V gene (reference sequence). This CDR3 region has 13 residues. Trimming took off 2 bases at V and 1 base at J, with 4 bases between the two ends. The CDR3 loop reads CASSITGTDTQYF. The DNA of the CDR3 is TGTGCCAGTAGTATAACAGGCACAGATACGCAGTATTTT.

The chain combines TRBV7-8 with TRBJ1-1; TRBD1 agrees at 10 bases. CDR1 is SGHVS and CDR2 is FQNEAQ in the germline V gene. This CDR3 has 14 amino acids. Trimming took 5 bases from V and 6 from J; bases not matched to a gene: 6. The CDR3 bases are TGTGCCAGCAGCGCCCGACAGGGGGCGGCTGAAGCTTTCTTT. Translating it yields CASSARQGAAEAFF.

The sample holds many counts of this clone. This chain connects TRBV19 to TRBJ1-6, with 7 bases matching TRBD1. The CDR3 totals 14 residues. Germline values: CDR1 LNHDA, CDR2 SQIVND (reference sequence). The trim removed 6 bases at V and 10 bases at J, leaving 9 bases unmatched. Written as DNA, the CDR3 is TGTGCCAGTAGCATACAGGGGAAAGAGTCACCCCTCCACTTT. Protein sequence: CASSIQGKESPLHF.

This chain joins TRBV7-2 and TRBJ1-4, with 7 bases matching TRBD1. CDR1 SGHTA and CDR2 FQGNSA come from the germline V gene. The CDR3 covers 13 residues. Trimming at V came to 1 base and at J to 16 bases, leaving 9 bases not matched to a gene. This CDR3 reads CASSLEGTAYPFF. CDR3 DNA: TGTGCCAGCAGCTTAGAAGGGACAGCCTATCCGTTTTTT.

The chain joins TRBV5-6 to TRBJ1-2, with TRBD1 matching over 9 bases. The J segment lost 6 bases and the V segment lost 3 bases, leaving 3 bases of the junction unmatched. Germline lookup yields CDR1 SGHDT and CDR2 YYEEEE. This CDR3 has 13 amino acids. CDR3 nucleotides: TGTGCCAGCAGCTGGGACAGGGCAAATGGCTACACCTTC. Amino acid sequence: CASSWDRANGYTF.

The chain links TRBV9 to TRBJ1-1; D not certain. The CDR3 loop spans 13 amino acids. The germline CDR1 and CDR2 sequences are SGDLS and YYNGEE. V lost 0 bases to trimming and J lost 11 bases, with 14 bases between them. The CDR3 is CASSVVGSGMAFF. As DNA, the CDR3 is TGTGCCAGCAGCGTAGTAGGGTCGGGGATGGCTTTCTTT.

The chain couples TRBV11-1 to TRBJ1-2; TRBD1 aligns across 7 bases. The CDR3 runs 15 residues. The germline CDR1 and CDR2 sequences are SGHAT and FQDESV (reference sequence). V was pared by 5 bases and J by 4 bases, with 10 bases of the junction left unmatched. CDR3 coding DNA: TGTGCCAGCAGCGCCCGACAGGGATTAGGCTATGGCTACACCTTC. It is translated as CASSARQGLGYGYTF.

CDR3 bases: TGTGCCAGCAGCCCCCGGACAGGGAGCGAGACCCAGTACTTC. Encoded protein: CASSPRTGSETQYF. The chain recombines TRBV2 with TRBJ2-5, with 8 bases fitting TRBD1. This CDR3 region has 14 residues. V lost 6 bases and J lost 5; bases outside the gene matches: 8. Germline loops: CDR1 SNHLY, CDR2 FYNNEI.

This clone was observed a single time. The chain joins TRBV3-1 (or the pseudogene TRBV3-2) to TRBJ2-5, with 9 bases aligning to TRBD2. V shed 5 bases and J 5 bases; nucleotides not matched to a gene: 3. This CDR3 has 13 residues. Germline values: CDR1 LGHDT, CDR2 YNNKEL (reference sequence). CDR3 sequence: CASSGLARETQYF. DNA of the CDR3: TGTGCCAGCAGCGGACTAGCGAGGGAGACCCAGTACTTC.